This is a list of T cell receptor beta chains from one sample in a study of blood T cell repertoires in COVID-19. Some clones are missing from TCRdb's copy, which holds only in-frame ones; the method was immunoSEQ multiplex PCR. This sample carries roughly 410,000 clones, around 87% of them seen once, and the ten largest clones take about 2.3%. Material: peripheral blood. The origin of the receptors is a woman aged 55-70 years with COVID-19, enrolled during active disease. Both conserved end residues are part of each CDR3. D genes are given only for firm matches. The listing skips clone size in some rows; elsewhere it reads once, few, many or a size class.

.	TRBV5-5	.	TRBJ2-2	CASSSGTNTGELFF	TGTGCCAGCAGTTCAGGAACGAACACCGGGGAGCTGTTTTTT
.	TRBV7-9	.	TRBJ1-2	CASSPTTLANYGYTF	TGTGCCAGCAGCCCCACCACCTTAGCTAACTATGGCTACACCTTC
.	TRBV14	.	TRBJ2-2	CASSQVMSHRTGELFF	TGTGCCAGCAGCCAAGTTATGTCACACCGAACCGGGGAGCTGTTTTTT
TRBD1	TRBV7-9	.	TRBJ2-7	CASSPGQGDYYEQYF	TGTGCCAGCAGCCCCGGACAGGGAGACTACTACGAGCAGTACTTC
.	TRBV18	.	TRBJ1-2	CASSPPGGGYGYTF	TGTGCCAGCTCACCACCGGGAGGGGGATATGGCTACACCTTC
TRBD2	TRBV7-2	.	TRBJ2-7	CASILTSGGYEQYF	TGTGCCAGCATCCTGACTAGCGGGGGTTACGAGCAGTACTTC
TRBD1	TRBV5-1	.	TRBJ1-1	CASSLGGQLNTEAFF	TGCGCCAGCAGCTTGGGGGGACAGTTGAACACTGAAGCTTTCTTT
.	TRBV2	.	TRBJ2-2	CASSPRFANTGELFF	TGTGCCAGCAGTCCTCGGTTCGCGAACACCGGGGAGCTGTTTTTT
TRBD1	TRBV5-4	.	TRBJ1-2	CASSLGLDRDKYGYTF	TGTGCCAGCAGCTTGGGTCTGGACAGGGACAAGTATGGCTACACCTTC
TRBD1	TRBV9	.	TRBJ2-7	CASSVRGDRVDEQYF	TGTGCCAGCAGCGTAAGAGGGGACAGGGTCGACGAGCAGTACTTC
.	TRBV5-1	.	TRBJ1-1	CASSSELTTEAFF	TGCGCCAGCAGCTCGGAGCTAACCACTGAAGCTTTCTTT
.	TRBV3-1/TRBV3-2	.	TRBJ2-7	CASSQFSGTHYEQYF	TGTGCCAGCAGCCAGTTTTCCGGGACACACTACGAGCAGTACTTC
.	TRBV7-3	.	TRBJ1-4	CASSAPGGKLFF	TGTGCCAGCAGCGCTCCAGGAGGAAAACTGTTTTTT
TRBD1	TRBV18	.	TRBJ1-2	CASSVGQTSFNPNYGYTF	TGTGCCAGCTCAGTGGGACAGACAAGCTTCAATCCTAACTATGGCTACACCTTC
TRBD1	TRBV18	.	TRBJ1-5	CASSPERSNRGLGQPQHF	TGTGCCAGCTCCCCCGAACGATCTAACAGGGGGCTAGGGCAGCCCCAGCATTTT
.	TRBV29-1	.	TRBJ2-5	CSVGSGLLQTQYF	TGCAGCGTTGGCTCTGGACTATTACAGACCCAGTACTTC
.	TRBV6-4	.	TRBJ2-2	CASSDEFTGGELFF	TGTGCCAGCAGTGACGAGTTCACGGGCGGGGAGCTGTTTTTT
TRBD1	TRBV2	once	TRBJ1-1	CASNRGRGQVGTEAFF	TGTGCCAGCAATAGGGGCAGGGGGCAGGTGGGCACTGAAGCTTTCTTT
.	TRBV6-1	.	TRBJ1-2	CASSDRIGYTF	TGTGCCAGCAGTGACAGAATCGGCTACACCTTC
.	TRBV9	.	TRBJ2-3	CASSAPPARASTDTQYF	TGTGCCAGCAGCGCACCGCCCGCCAGGGCCAGCACAGATACGCAGTATTTT
TRBD1	TRBV3-1/TRBV3-2	.	TRBJ2-7	CASSLGQGVGEQYF	TGTGCCAGCAGCCTTGGACAGGGGGTGGGCGAGCAGTACTTC
.	TRBV7-7	.	TRBJ2-1	CASSRNRESEQFF	TGTGCCAGCAGCCGGAACAGGGAGAGTGAGCAGTTCTTC
.	TRBV5-1	.	TRBJ2-3	CASSLSTDTQYF	TGCGCCAGCAGTCTGAGCACAGATACGCAGTATTTT
TRBD1	TRBV18	.	TRBJ2-1	CASSPGTGAYNEQFF	TGTGCCAGCTCCCCCGGGACAGGGGCCTACAATGAGCAGTTCTTC
TRBD2	TRBV7-2	.	TRBJ2-1	CASSQLDSGGISYNEQFF	TGTGCCAGCAGCCAATTGGATAGCGGGGGGATCTCCTACAATGAGCAGTTCTTC
.	TRBV7-9	.	TRBJ2-2	CACLLGRRTGELFF	TGTGCCTGCCTTCTGGGGCGTCGGACCGGGGAGCTGTTTTTT
.	TRBV15	few	TRBJ2-7	CATSRDLGRSYEQYF	TGTGCCACCAGCAGAGACCTGGGTCGGAGCTACGAGCAGTACTTC
TRBD1	TRBV5-5	.	TRBJ1-1	CASSLRGADRGQGRTEAFF	TGTGCCAGCAGCTTGAGGGGAGCGGACAGGGGTCAAGGGCGCACTGAAGCTTTCTTT
TRBD2	TRBV30	.	TRBJ2-5	CAWVLAGGSETQYF	TGTGCCTGGGTGCTAGCGGGGGGTAGCGAGACCCAGTACTTC
TRBD1	TRBV19	once	TRBJ1-5	CASSKTGVQPQHF	TGTGCCAGTAGCAAGACAGGGGTACAGCCCCAGCATTTT
TRBD2	TRBV5-1	.	TRBJ2-5	CASSPQTSSQTQYF	TGCGCCAGCAGCCCGCAGACTAGCTCGCAGACCCAGTACTTC
.	TRBV7-7	.	TRBJ2-5	CASSPNGSRLWETQYF	TGTGCTAGCAGCCCTAATGGGAGCAGGCTCTGGGAGACCCAGTACTTC
TRBD1	TRBV24-1	.	TRBJ1-3	CATSDLQQGAGNTIYF	TGTGCCACCAGTGATTTGCAGCAGGGGGCTGGAAACACCATATATTTT
TRBD1	TRBV2	.	TRBJ1-2	CASTGQGHGYTF	TGTGCCAGCACAGGACAGGGACATGGCTACACCTTC